The 15 T cell receptor beta chains below all came from one sample that was sequenced in a study of regulatory T cells in long-lasting Graves disease. TCR beta libraries were built with iRepertoire HTBI primers and Arm-PCR of CDR3 regions. TCRdb redid the calling of the multiplex PCR reads with MiXCR, one entry per CDR3 protein. The sample lists 550,000 to 600,000 distinct CDR3 sequences, around 16% occurring once. The time point was: newly diagnosed GD, antithyroid drugs for less than 3 months. PBMC-extracted RNA yielded the TCR library. Separately, the same data were catalogued under a study of T cells in Graves' hyperthyroidism and ophthalmopathy.

Material: peripheral blood mononuclear cells (PBMCs), obtained at new diagnosis, from a patient treated with antithyroid drugs. The receptors originated from a man younger than 30 with Graves disease.

This clonotype was recorded at least ten times. V is TRBV5-1 and J is TRBJ2-7; D may be TRBD1 or TRBD2 (5 bases each). Germline values: CDR1 SGHRS, CDR2 YFSETQ. Between the trimmed V and J ends, which lost 3 bases and 2 bases, there was a span of 12 bases. The CDR3 consists of 14 residues. For the CDR3, the DNA is TGCGCCAGCAGCTCTGATCCGGGACCCTACGAGCAGTACTTC. Translation: CASSSDPGPYEQYF.

This clonotype was detected ten times or more. The chain links TRBV10-3 to TRBJ1-1; D is possibly TRBD1 (5 bases). Germline values: CDR1 ENHRY, CDR2 SYGVKD. There are 16 residues in the CDR3. V lost 5 bases and J 1 base, leaving 17 bases between the germline ends. Here the CDR3 reads CAISRSIGTPNTEAFF. The CDR3 DNA reads as TGTGCCATCAGTAGGTCCATTGGGACTCCGAACACTGAAGCTTTCTTT.

In regard to this clonotype: This may stem from a read error, because a much larger clone lies one nucleotide away. The chain links TRBV7-3 to TRBJ2-3; 8 bases fit TRBD2. This CDR3 contains 16 residues. Germline CDR1 and CDR2: SGHTA and FQGTGA. With 8 bases clipped from V and 3 bases from J, the junction kept 13 bases outside the gene matches. CDR3 coding DNA: TGTGCCAGCGGCGGCTCGGAGCGGGAGAGGACAGATACGCAGTATTTT. Protein: CASGGSERERTDTQYF.

This clonotype appeared many times. V gene TRBV27 combines with J gene TRBJ2-7, with 10 bases matching TRBD1. The CDR3 loop spans 16 amino acids. The ends lost 5 bases at V and 3 bases at J; junction bases unmatched: 10. CDR1 is MNHEY and CDR2 is SMNVEV in the germline V gene (reference sequence). CDR3 residues: CASSPTPGTGVYEQYF. CDR3 DNA: TGTGCCAGCAGTCCCACCCCAGGGACAGGGGTCTACGAGCAGTACTTC.

A few counts support this clonotype. The V call is TRBV9, the J call TRBJ2-1; D not certain. In germline, CDR1 is SGDLS, CDR2 YYNGEE. V lost 0 bases and J 0 bases, leaving 7 bases between the germline ends. The CDR3 is 15 residues long. CDR3 sequence: CASSVVGNSYNEQFF. As DNA, the CDR3 is TGTGCCAGCAGCGTAGTTGGCAACTCCTACAATGAGCAGTTCTTC. Full variable domain (rest looked up from reference TRBV9 and TRBJ2-1): DSGVTQTPKHLITATGQRVTLRCSPRSGDLSVYWYQQSLDQGLQFLIQYYNGEERAKGNILERFSAQQFPDLHSELNLSSLELGDSALYFCASSVVGNSYNEQFFGPGTRLTVL.

In its sample, this clonotype was seen a few times. The V and J genes are TRBV14 and TRBJ2-7; D gene unclear. The CDR3 sequence is 13 residues long. The germline gives CDR1 SGHDN, CDR2 FVKESK. V lost 4 bases to trimming and J lost 7 bases, with 14 bases between them. The CDR3 here is CASSPGNSAEQYF. The CDR3 bases are TGTGCCAGCAGCCCGGGTAACTCAGCGGAGCAGTACTTC.

The genes are TRBV5-1 and TRBJ2-7; 8 nucleotides agree with TRBD1. The V gene's germline CDR1 is SGHRS and CDR2 YFSETQ. Losses at the gene ends were 0 bases for V and 1 base for J; bases not matched to a gene: 6. This CDR3 spans 16 amino acids. Here the CDR3 DNA reads TGCGCCAGCAGCTTGGATCCAGGGGGCATATCCTACGAGCAGTACTTC. It specifies CASSLDPGGISYEQYF.

This clonotype was counted between two and nine times. The CDR3: CASSWNRGHQETQYF. CDR3 sequence (DNA): TGTGCCAGCAGTTGGAACAGGGGGCACCAAGAGACCCAGTACTTC. The rearrangement links TRBV27 to TRBJ2-1, with TRBD1 matching 9 bases. The DNA end favors TRBJ2-5, so the J call may be wrong. Per germline, CDR1 MNHEY and CDR2 SMNVEV (reference sequence). CDR3 length equals 15 residues.

This clonotype was observed at least ten times. This chain uses TRBV30 with TRBJ2-6; 9 nucleotides match TRBD1. CDR3 size: 17 residues. The V and J ends lost 0 bases and 2 bases, in that order; junction bases with no gene match: 5. Germline values: CDR1 GTSNPN, CDR2 SVGIG (reference sequence). The CDR3 nucleotides are TGTGCCTGGAGTGTACTACAGGGGGCGCCTGGGGCCAACGTCCTGACTTTC. Its translation: CAWSVLQGAPGANVLTF.

This clonotype was counted at least ten times. The V call is TRBV11-2, the J call TRBJ1-1, with TRBD1 as a possible D gene (5 bases). Deletions cut 6 bases from V and 1 base from J, with 15 bases between. CDR1 and CDR2 from the germline V gene are SGHAT and FQNNGV. The CDR3 covers 15 residues. CDR3 sequence (DNA): TGTGCCAGCAGAACAAGCGGGGCGACGAACACTGAAGCTTTCTTT. It is translated as CASRTSGATNTEAFF.

For this clonotype: This clone may be a read error of a much larger clone one base away. Here the CDR3 omits its conserved ending phenylalanine or tryptophan, so a read error is the likely source. In DNA, the CDR3 is TGTGCCAGCGGGACGGAGCGCTCCTACGAGCAGTACCTC. Its protein is CASGTERSYEQYL. The chain has TRBV6-1 and TRBJ2-7; perhaps D is TRBD1 or TRBD2 (5 bases each). The CDR3 spans 13 residues. The germline gives CDR1 MNHNS, CDR2 SASEGT. The V and J ends lost 8 bases and 0 bases respectively, with 11 bases between them.

A few counts support this clonotype. The chain uses TRBV7-6 and TRBJ2-6; 10 nucleotides agree with TRBD1. V was pared by 7 bases and J by 0 bases, with 9 bases of the junction left unmatched. The germline V gene encodes CDR1 SGHVS and CDR2 FNYEAQ. The CDR3 has 18 amino acids. CDR3 loop: CASTRGQGTNSGANVLTF. CDR3 in DNA: TGTGCCAGCACCCGGGGACAGGGGACCAACTCTGGGGCCAACGTCCTGACTTTC.

This clonotype came up many times. The chain uses TRBV27 and TRBJ2-7, with 10 bases lining up with TRBD2. There are 14 residues in the CDR3. The trim removed 3 bases at V and 7 bases at J, leaving 6 bases unmatched. Germline loops: CDR1 MNHEY, CDR2 SMNVEV (reference sequence). CDR3 DNA: TGTGCCAGCAGTTTGTCTAGCGGGAGATGGGAGCAGTACTTC. Translated, it gives CASSLSSGRWEQYF.

This clonotype was detected a few times. The V call is TRBV11-3, the J call TRBJ2-2, with no clear D. This CDR3 spans 16 amino acids. The V gene's germline CDR1 is SGHNT and CDR2 YENEEA. Trimming stripped 1 base from V and 8 bases from J, with 17 bases between. CDR3 in amino acids: CASSLGVQPGEGELFF. In nucleotides, the CDR3 is TGTGCCAGCAGCTTAGGAGTGCAACCTGGGGAAGGGGAGCTGTTTTTT.

This clonotype is a singleton in its sample. V usage is TRBV29-1 and J usage is TRBJ2-1, with D possibly TRBD2 on 5 matching bases. CDR3 length: 13 amino acids. Trimming took off 1 base at V and 3 bases at J, with 7 bases between the two ends. The germline gives CDR1 SQVTM, CDR2 ANQGSEA. The CDR3 DNA follows: TGCAGCGTTGAAGTCGGGGACTACAATGAGCAGTTCTTC. It is translated as CSVEVGDYNEQFF.